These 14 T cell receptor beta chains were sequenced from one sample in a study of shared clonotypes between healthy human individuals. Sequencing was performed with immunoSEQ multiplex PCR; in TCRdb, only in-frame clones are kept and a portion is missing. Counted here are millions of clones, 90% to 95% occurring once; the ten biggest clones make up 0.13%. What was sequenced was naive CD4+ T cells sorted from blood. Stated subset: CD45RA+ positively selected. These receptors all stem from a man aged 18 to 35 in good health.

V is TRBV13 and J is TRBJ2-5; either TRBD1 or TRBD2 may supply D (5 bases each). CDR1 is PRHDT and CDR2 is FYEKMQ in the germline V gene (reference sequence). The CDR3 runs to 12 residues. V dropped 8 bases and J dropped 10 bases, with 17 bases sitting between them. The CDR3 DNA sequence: TGTGCCAGCCACGAGGGGACGCTAGGCCAGTACTTC. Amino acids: CASHEGTLGQYF.

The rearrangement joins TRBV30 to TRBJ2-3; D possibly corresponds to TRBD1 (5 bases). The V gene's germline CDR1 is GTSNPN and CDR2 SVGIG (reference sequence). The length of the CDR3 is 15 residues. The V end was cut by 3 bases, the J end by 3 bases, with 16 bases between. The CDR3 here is CAWSQGSQPTDTQYF. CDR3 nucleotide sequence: TGTGCCTGGAGCCAGGGCAGTCAACCGACAGATACGCAGTATTTT. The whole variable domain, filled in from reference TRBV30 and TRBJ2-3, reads SQTIHQWPATLVQPVGSPLSLECTVEGTSNPNLYWYRQAAGRGLQLLFYSVGIGQISSEVPQNLSASRPQDRQFILSSKKLLLSDSGFYLCAWSQGSQPTDTQYFGPGTRLTVL.

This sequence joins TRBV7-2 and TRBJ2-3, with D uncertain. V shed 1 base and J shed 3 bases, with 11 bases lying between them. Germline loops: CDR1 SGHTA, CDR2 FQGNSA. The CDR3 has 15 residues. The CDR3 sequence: CASSLGSRRTDTQYF. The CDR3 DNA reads TGTGCCAGCAGCTTAGGTAGCCGGAGAACAGATACGCAGTATTTT.

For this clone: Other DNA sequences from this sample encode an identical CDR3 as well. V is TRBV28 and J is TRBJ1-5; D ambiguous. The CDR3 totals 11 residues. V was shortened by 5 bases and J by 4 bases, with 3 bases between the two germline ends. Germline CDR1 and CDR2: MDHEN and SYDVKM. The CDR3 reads CASSDNQPQHF. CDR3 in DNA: TGTGCCAGCAGTGATAATCAGCCCCAGCATTTT.

CDR3 nucleotides: TGTGCCAGCAGCCGCGGGAGGGGGACCGGGGAGCTGTTTTTT. Translation: CASSRGRGTGELFF. V is TRBV6-5 and J is TRBJ2-2; 9 bases are shared with TRBD2. The germline CDR1 and CDR2 sequences are MNHEY and SVGAGI. After removal of 6 bases from V and 5 bases from J, the junction contained 4 bases not matched to a gene. The CDR3 is 14 amino acids.

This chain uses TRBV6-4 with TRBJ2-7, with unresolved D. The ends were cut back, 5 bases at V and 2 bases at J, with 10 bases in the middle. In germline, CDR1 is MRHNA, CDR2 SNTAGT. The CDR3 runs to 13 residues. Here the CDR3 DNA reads TGTGCCAGCAGTCTAATCATTCCCTACGAGCAGTACTTC. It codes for CASSLIIPYEQYF.

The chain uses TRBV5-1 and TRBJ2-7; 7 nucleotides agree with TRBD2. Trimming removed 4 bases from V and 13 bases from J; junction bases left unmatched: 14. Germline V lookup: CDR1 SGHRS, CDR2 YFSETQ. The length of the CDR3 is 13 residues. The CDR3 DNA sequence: TGCGCCAGCAGCCCAGGTGAGGGGAGGGTTGGATACTTC. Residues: CASSPGEGRVGYF.

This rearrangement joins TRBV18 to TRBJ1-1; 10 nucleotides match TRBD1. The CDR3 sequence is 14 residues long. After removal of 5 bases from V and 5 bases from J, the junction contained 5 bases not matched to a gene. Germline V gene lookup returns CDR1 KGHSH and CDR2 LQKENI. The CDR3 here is CASSADRGRTEAFF. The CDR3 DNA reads TGTGCCAGCTCAGCGGACAGGGGGAGGACTGAAGCTTTCTTT.

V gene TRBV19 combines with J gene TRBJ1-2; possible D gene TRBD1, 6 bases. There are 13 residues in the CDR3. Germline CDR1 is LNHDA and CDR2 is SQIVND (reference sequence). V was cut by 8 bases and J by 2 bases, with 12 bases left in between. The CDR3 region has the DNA TGTGCCAGTTGTCGAACAGGGAACTATGGCTACACCTTC. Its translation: CASCRTGNYGYTF.

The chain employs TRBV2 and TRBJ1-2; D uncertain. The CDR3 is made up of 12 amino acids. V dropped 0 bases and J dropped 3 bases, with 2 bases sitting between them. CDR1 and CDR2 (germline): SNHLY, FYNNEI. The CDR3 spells CASSEADYGYTF. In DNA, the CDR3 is TGTGCCAGCAGTGAAGCGGACTATGGCTACACCTTC.

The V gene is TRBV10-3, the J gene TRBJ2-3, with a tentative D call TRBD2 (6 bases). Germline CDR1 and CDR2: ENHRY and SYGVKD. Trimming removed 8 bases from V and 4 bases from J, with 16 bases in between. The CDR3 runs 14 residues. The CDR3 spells CAIGVGGFADTQYF. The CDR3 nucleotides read TGTGCCATCGGAGTGGGGGGATTTGCAGATACGCAGTATTTT.

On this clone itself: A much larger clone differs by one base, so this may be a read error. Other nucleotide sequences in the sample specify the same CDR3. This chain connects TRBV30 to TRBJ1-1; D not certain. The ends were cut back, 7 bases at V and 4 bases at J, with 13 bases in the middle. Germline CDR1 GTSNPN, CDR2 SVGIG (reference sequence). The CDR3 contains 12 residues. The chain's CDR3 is CAYGAYVTEAFF. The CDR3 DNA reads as TGTGCCTATGGAGCATATGTCACTGAAGCTTTCTTT.

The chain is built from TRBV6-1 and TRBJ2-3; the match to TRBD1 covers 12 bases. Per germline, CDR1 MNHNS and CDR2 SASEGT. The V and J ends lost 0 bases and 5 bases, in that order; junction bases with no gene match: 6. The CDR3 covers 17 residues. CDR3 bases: TGTGCCAGCAGTGAAGCTTGGGGACAGGGGGCTATAGATACGCAGTATTTT. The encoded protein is CASSEAWGQGAIDTQYF.

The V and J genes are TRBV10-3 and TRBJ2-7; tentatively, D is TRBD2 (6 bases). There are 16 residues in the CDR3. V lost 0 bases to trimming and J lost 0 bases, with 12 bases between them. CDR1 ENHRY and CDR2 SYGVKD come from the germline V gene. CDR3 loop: CAISESEGLLSYEQYF. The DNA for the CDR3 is TGTGCCATCAGTGAGTCGGAGGGCCTCCTCTCCTACGAGCAGTACTTC.